Given below is one T cell receptor beta chain in context. There are 15 residues in the CDR3. Trimming removed 4 bases from V and 4 bases from J, with 16 bases in between. Germline CDR1 and CDR2: SGHTA and FQGNSA. This sample is part of a study of T cell responses to AZD1222 COVID-19 vaccine. Sequencing used immunoSEQ multiplex PCR; TCRdb keeps in-frame clones, though not all of them. The sample consists of nearly 90,000 clones, 85% to 90% of them appearing once. V gene TRBV7-2 combines with J gene TRBJ1-2, with D tentatively TRBD1 (5 bases). The source was peripheral blood, collected on day 0 of MenACWY control vaccination. The TCR comes from an adult in good health. The CDR3 reads CASSSWGAVGYGYTF. The DNA for the CDR3 is TGTGCCAGCAGCTCGTGGGGCGCGGTTGGCTATGGCTACACCTTC.